The 18 T cell receptor beta chains below were found in one sample sequenced in a study of cytomegalovirus exposure and HLA in healthy donors. TCRdb keeps only in-frame clones here, not all; method: immunoSEQ multiplex PCR. The data hold 250,000 to 300,000 clones, with just over 85% observed a single time. Material: PBMCs. Receptor source: a woman younger than 30 in good health and CMV-seronegative.

A single count supports this clone. The J gene is TRBJ1-1, the V gene TRBV29-1; the D is unclear. The CDR3 totals 11 residues. Trimming took 4 bases from V and 10 from J, leaving 13 bases between them. CDR1 and CDR2 (germline): SQVTM, ANQGSEA. The CDR3 DNA follows: TGCAGCGTTGCGTCAGGCGTGGGAGCTTTCTTT. Its protein product is CSVASGVGAFF.

This rearrangement joins TRBV5-6 to TRBJ2-3; D perhaps matches TRBD2 (5 bases). V lost 4 bases and J 3 bases, leaving 15 bases between the germline ends. The CDR3 covers 15 residues. The germline V gene encodes CDR1 SGHDT and CDR2 YYEEEE. CDR3 nucleotide sequence: TGTGCCAGCAGCCCTAACGCAGTAGCGACAGATACGCAGTATTTT. This sequence encodes CASSPNAVATDTQYF.

This rearrangement joins TRBV27 to TRBJ2-1; 15 nucleotides align to TRBD2. J gave up 7 bases and V 7 bases, and 5 bases lay outside the gene matches. Germline assignment: CDR1 MNHEY and CDR2 SMNVEV (reference sequence). The CDR3 sequence is 15 residues long. The CDR3 sequence: CASTTGTSGGNEQFF. The CDR3, as DNA: TGTGCCAGCACCACGGGGACTAGCGGGGGGAATGAGCAGTTCTTC.

The chain employs TRBV7-8 and TRBJ1-1; D gene unclear. The V end was cut by 5 bases, the J end by 4 bases, with 14 bases between. Germline V gives CDR1 SGHVS, CDR2 FQNEAQ. The CDR3 sequence is 14 residues long. Written as DNA, the CDR3 is TGTGCCAGCAGCCTAACGGTTGCAGGCACTGAAGCTTTCTTT. It specifies CASSLTVAGTEAFF.

This clone is a singleton in its sample. The chain recombines TRBV10-2 with TRBJ1-1; 10 bases map to TRBD1. The junction had 10 bases not matched to a gene; V was cut back by 5 bases and J by 1 base. The CDR3 runs to 17 residues. CDR1 is WSHSY, CDR2 SAAADI, per germline. CDR3 in DNA: TGCGCCAGCAGTTTGACAGGGGGCGCGGATAAGAACACTGAAGCTTTCTTT. Its protein product is CASSLTGGADKNTEAFF.

The table lists this clone with a few counts. V is TRBV4-2 and J is TRBJ1-1; 8 bases align to TRBD1. The CDR3 extends over 14 amino acids. V trimming: 2 bases; J trimming: 12 bases; junction bases outside the gene matches: 11. Germline lookup yields CDR1 LGHNA and CDR2 YNFKEQ. The CDR3 region is CASSQKETGVRTFF. The DNA of the CDR3 is TGTGCCAGCAGCCAAAAGGAGACAGGGGTGCGGACTTTCTTT.

This rearrangement joins TRBV6-5 to TRBJ1-2, with TRBD1 as a possible D gene (5 bases). There are 14 residues in the CDR3. The germline V gene encodes CDR1 MNHEY and CDR2 SVGAGI. Trimming shortened V by 0 bases and J by 4 bases, and 9 bases separated the two germline ends. The CDR3 DNA reads as TGTGCCAGCAGTTACTCGGAGGGGCCCTATGGCTACACCTTC. Amino acids: CASSYSEGPYGYTF.

This sequence joins TRBV27 and TRBJ2-1; 10 nucleotides line up with TRBD2. Trimming removed 6 bases from V and 8 bases from J; junction bases left unmatched: 7. Germline loops: CDR1 MNHEY, CDR2 SMNVEV (reference sequence). This CDR3 comprises 14 residues. CDR3: CASRAGGKVYEQFF. The CDR3 DNA follows: TGTGCCAGCAGAGCGGGAGGGAAGGTCTATGAGCAGTTCTTC.

The V and J genes are TRBV11-2 and TRBJ2-6; weak D call: TRBD1 (5 bases). The CDR3 sequence is 18 residues long. Trimming left V 6 bases short and J 0 bases short, with 18 bases between. Germline V gene data show CDR1 as SGHAT and CDR2 as FQNNGV. This chain's CDR3 is CASRTVRTADSGANVLTF. The CDR3 region has the DNA TGTGCCAGCAGGACAGTCCGGACGGCGGACTCTGGGGCCAACGTCCTGACTTTC.

The J gene is TRBJ2-5, the V gene TRBV4-1; D is possibly TRBD2 (5 bases). The ends were cut back, 3 bases at V and 5 bases at J, with 19 bases in the middle. Germline loops: CDR1 MGHRA, CDR2 YSYEKL. The CDR3 consists of 16 residues. The CDR3 loop is CASSQARELVGETQYF. In DNA form, the CDR3 reads TGCGCCAGCAGCCAGGCACGGGAACTAGTCGGGGAGACCCAGTACTTC.

The genes are TRBV13 and TRBJ2-4, with 9 bases aligning to TRBD2. Germline V lookup: CDR1 PRHDT, CDR2 FYEKMQ (reference sequence). V was pared by 5 bases and J by 5 bases, with 4 bases of the junction left unmatched. CDR3 length: 14 amino acids. In nucleotides, the CDR3 is TGTGCCAGCAGCCGCCGACTAGCGGAAAACATTCAGTACTTC. Its translation is CASSRRLAENIQYF.

This clone showed up just once. V and J are TRBV2 and TRBJ2-1, with 10 bases matching TRBD2. In germline, CDR1 is SNHLY, CDR2 FYNNEI. J lost 4 bases, V lost 1 base, and 19 bases had no gene match. This CDR3 contains 21 residues. The CDR3 nucleotides read TGTGCCAGCAGTGAAGTCGTTAGTGCTAGCGGGAGACCCCCCCCTTACAATGAGCAGTTCTTC. Protein: CASSEVVSASGRPPPYNEQFF.

This clone has a single count. The rearrangement uses TRBV7-2 and TRBJ1-4; 8 bases line up with TRBD1. Germline V gene data show CDR1 as SGHTA and CDR2 as FQGNSA. The CDR3 spans 14 residues. J gave up 7 bases and V 1 base, and 2 bases lay outside the gene matches. CDR3 sequence reads: CASSLDRGIEKLFF. In nucleotides, the CDR3 is TGTGCCAGCAGCTTAGACAGGGGGATTGAAAAACTGTTTTTT. The full variable domain, completed using reference TRBV7-2 and TRBJ1-4, is GAGVSQSPSNKVTEKGKDVELRCDPISGHTALYWYRQSLGQGLEFLIYFQGNSAPDKSGLPSDRFSAERTGGSVSTLTIQRTQQEDSAVYLCASSLDRGIEKLFFGSGTQLSVL.

This clone has just one count. V is TRBV6-1 and J is TRBJ2-7; D perhaps matches TRBD2 (7 bases). The ends were cut back, 10 bases at V and 1 base at J, with 17 bases in the middle. From germline, CDR1 is MNHNS and CDR2 SASEGT. CDR3 size: 14 residues. CDR3 in DNA: TGTGCCATCCGACTTGGGGGGGCATCCTACGAGCAGTACTTC. This sequence encodes CAIRLGGASYEQYF.

The V gene is TRBV30, the J gene TRBJ1-1; TRBD1 matches 8 bases. The CDR3 contains 19 residues. V lost 0 bases, J lost 0 bases, and 15 bases stayed unmatched. CDR1 GTSNPN and CDR2 SVGIG come from the germline V gene (reference sequence). CDR3 DNA: TGTGCCTGGAGTGTACTGATGTGGACAGGGAAGTCCATGAACACTGAAGCTTTCTTT. Its protein is CAWSVLMWTGKSMNTEAFF.

This chain links TRBV1 with TRBJ2-2; TRBD2 was called by the table and not checked on the DNA. TRBV1 counts as a pseudogene. The CDR3 is 24 residues long. This chain's CDR3 is CTSSQDLGTSGRGPKPGGAGELFF. The CDR3 bases are TGCACCAGCAGCCAAGATCTTGGGACTAGCGGGAGAGGTCCCAAACCTGGAGGCGCCGGGGAGCTGTTTTTT.

There are a few counts of this clone. CDR3 DNA sequence: TGTGCCAGCAGTCTAAACGGGGTCTATGGCTACACCTTC. It is translated as CASSLNGVYGYTF. The chain uses TRBV7-2 and TRBJ1-2; unclear D gene. CDR3 length: 13 amino acids. Between the trimmed V and J ends, which lost 6 bases and 4 bases, there was a span of 12 bases. Germline loops: CDR1 SGHTA, CDR2 FQGNSA.

Only one count was recorded for this clone. The chain has TRBV5-1 and TRBJ1-2, with 9 positions matching TRBD1. Trimming took 0 bases from V and 4 from J; bases not matched to a gene: 4. CDR3 length equals 15 residues. In germline, CDR1 is SGHRS, CDR2 YFSETQ. CDR3 residues: CASSLDGTGTYGYTF. The CDR3 DNA reads TGCGCCAGCAGCTTGGATGGGACAGGGACCTATGGCTACACCTTC. The full variable domain, with the rest looked up from reference TRBV5-1 and TRBJ1-2, is KAGVTQTPRYLIKTRGQQVTLSCSPISGHRSVSWYQQTPGQGLQFLFEYFSETQRNKGNFPGRFSGRQFSNSRSEMNVSTLELGDSALYLCASSLDGTGTYGYTFGSGTRLTVV.